These 30 T cell receptor beta chains came from one sample sequenced in a study of T-cell memory formation after mild COVID-19. TCRdb re-analysed the 5' RACE reads in MiXCR, keeping a single row per CDR3 protein. The sample has roughly 190,000 distinct CDR3 sequences, about 16% seen once; the top ten hold 2% to 2.5%. The sequencing sample was made of PBMCs or a T cell subset sorted from them (not recorded which). The receptors originated from an adult woman who had mild COVID-19 (a few samples of this study predate the infection). Cell type and time point are not known.

This clonotype was seen ten or more times. The chain combines TRBV24-1 with TRBJ2-7; 12 bases fit TRBD1. The V gene end was trimmed by 9 bases and the J gene end by 5 bases; junction bases not matched to a gene: 10. This CDR3 region has 15 residues. Germline CDR1 reads KGHDR; CDR2 reads SFDVKD. The CDR3 loop reads CATSVTGTGGHEQYF. The DNA for the CDR3 is TGTGCCACCTCTGTCACCGGGACAGGGGGCCACGAGCAGTACTTC.

The chain combines TRBV10-3 with TRBJ2-1; TRBD2 matches at 12 bases. CDR1 and CDR2 (germline): ENHRY, SYGVKD. CDR3 size: 15 residues. V trimming: 4 bases; J trimming: 5 bases; junction bases outside the gene matches: 3. As DNA, the CDR3 is TGTGCCATCAGTGCGGGGACTAGCGGGCACAATGAGCAGTTCTTC. Protein: CAISAGTSGHNEQFF.

This clonotype was seen once. This sequence joins TRBV6-2 or TRBV6-3 and TRBJ2-7; 7 bases map to TRBD2. The J segment lost 4 bases and the V segment lost 6 bases, leaving 0 bases of the junction unmatched. CDR1 and CDR2 from the germline V gene are MNHEY and SVGEGT. The CDR3 is 11 amino acids. CDR3 DNA: TGTGCCAGCAGGGGGGGGTACGAGCAGTACTTC. Translating it yields CASRGGYEQYF.

The V call is TRBV29-1, the J call TRBJ1-5; the D gene is possibly TRBD1 (5 bases). V dropped 4 bases and J dropped 0 bases, with 16 bases sitting between them. The CDR3 totals 16 residues. From germline, CDR1 is SQVTM and CDR2 ANQGSEA. In nucleotides, the CDR3 is TGCAGCGTTGCGACCGGGGGTACCTATAGCAATCAGCCCCAGCATTTT. The encoded protein is CSVATGGTYSNQPQHF. Drawing the rest from reference TRBV29-1 and TRBJ1-5, the complete variable domain is SAVISQKPSRDICQRGTSLTIQCQVDSQVTMMFWYRQQPGQSLTLIATANQGSEATYESGFVIDKFPISRPNLTFSTLTVSNMSPEDSSIYLCSVATGGTYSNQPQHFGDGTRLSIL.

This clonotype was detected a few times. The V gene is TRBV12-3 or TRBV12-4, the J gene TRBJ2-5, with D tentatively TRBD2 (6 bases). The CDR3 consists of 12 residues. V dropped 4 bases and J dropped 7 bases, with 10 bases sitting between them. The CDR3 DNA reads TGTGCCAGCAGTTCACCGGAGGGGACCCAGTACTTC. Protein sequence: CASSSPEGTQYF.

This clonotype occurred a few times. The rearrangement joins TRBV12-3 or TRBV12-4 to TRBJ1-1; D remains ambiguous. This CDR3 region has 14 residues. V was trimmed by 1 base and J by 5 bases, leaving 11 bases between them. The CDR3 DNA reads TGTGCCAGCAGTTTAGGGAGCTGGGGAACTGAAGCTTTCTTT. It is translated as CASSLGSWGTEAFF.

In this sample, this clonotype turned up a few times. V and J are TRBV5-1 and TRBJ2-7, with D possibly called TRBD1 or TRBD2 (5 bases each). This CDR3 spans 14 amino acids. Germline CDR1 is SGHRS and CDR2 is YFSETQ. V was trimmed by 7 bases and J by 0 bases, leaving 14 bases between them. The CDR3 region is CASDARGPSYEQYF. The CDR3 DNA sequence: TGCGCCAGCGACGCACGGGGCCCCTCCTACGAGCAGTACTTC.

This clonotype occurred once. The V gene is TRBV3-1, the J gene TRBJ2-5; TRBD1 is a possible D gene (5 bases). The CDR3 runs 15 residues. V gave up 2 bases and J gave up 9 bases, with 19 bases separating them. From germline, CDR1 is LGHDT and CDR2 YNNKEL (reference sequence). Here the CDR3 DNA reads TGTGCCAGCAGCCAAACAACCGACAGAGGATCTTCCCAGTACTTC. Translated: CASSQTTDRGSSQYF.

The chain recombines TRBV19 with TRBJ2-2; D not certain. V lost 1 base and J 6 bases, leaving 6 bases between the germline ends. The CDR3 covers 13 residues. CDR1 is LNHDA, CDR2 SQIVND, per germline (reference sequence). CDR3 loop: CASSIVRSGELFF. The CDR3 nucleotides are TGTGCCAGTAGTATAGTTCGGTCCGGGGAGCTGTTTTTT.

This clonotype was seen a few times. J is TRBJ2-7 and V is TRBV11-2; TRBD1 matches 7 bases. The V gene's germline CDR1 is SGHAT and CDR2 FQNNGV. J lost 4 bases, V lost 2 bases, and 14 bases had no gene match. The CDR3 is 17 residues long. CDR3 bases: TGTGCCAGCAGCTTACCGTACGCACGAAGGGGGCGATACGAGCAGTACTTC. Protein sequence: CASSLPYARRGRYEQYF.

The rearrangement links TRBV7-2 to TRBJ1-1, with 7 nucleotides matching TRBD1. J lost 5 bases, V lost 6 bases, and 6 bases had no gene match. The CDR3 loop spans 13 amino acids. Germline loops: CDR1 SGHTA, CDR2 FQGNSA. The DNA for the CDR3 is TGTGCCAGCAGTCACAGGGGATTAACTGAAGCTTTCTTT. It translates to CASSHRGLTEAFF.

The table lists this clonotype with a few counts. This chain links TRBV7-2 with TRBJ1-2, with D maybe TRBD1 (5 bases). V gave up 5 bases and J gave up 3 bases, with 13 bases separating them. In germline, CDR1 is SGHTA, CDR2 FQGNSA. The length of the CDR3 is 14 residues. CDR3 amino acids: CASSLRDGYYGYTF. DNA for the CDR3: TGTGCCAGCAGCCTCCGGGACGGATACTATGGCTACACCTTC.

This clonotype was detected a few times. V usage is TRBV6-6 and J usage is TRBJ1-1; D might be TRBD1 (5 bases). The CDR3 totals 13 residues. The germline V gene encodes CDR1 MNHNY and CDR2 SVGAGI (reference sequence). V shed 2 bases and J shed 6 bases, with 10 bases lying between them. The CDR3 nucleotides read TGTGCCAGCAGTTACATCCGGGGGGCTGAAGCTTTCTTT. Translating gives CASSYIRGAEAFF.

In this sample, this clonotype turned up a few times. The rearrangement uses TRBV7-7 and TRBJ2-7; perhaps TRBD2 as D (5 bases). V was clipped by 5 bases and J by 5 bases, with 22 bases between them. The germline V gene has CDR1 SSHAT and CDR2 FNYEAQ (reference sequence). The CDR3 is 16 residues long. The CDR3 sequence is CASSPIGGHAGDEQYF. As DNA, the CDR3 is TGTGCCAGCAGCCCGATAGGCGGGCACGCCGGGGACGAGCAGTACTTC.

CDR3 DNA: TGCGCCAGCAGCCGCGGAGCGAATTCCCAAGGTTATCCTGGTGAAGCTTTCTTT. Its protein is CASSRGANSQGYPGEAFF. The chain combines TRBV5-1 with TRBJ1-1; D gene ambiguous. Germline lookup yields CDR1 SGHRS and CDR2 YFSETQ. Trimming left V 4 bases short and J 7 bases short, with 29 bases between. The CDR3 loop spans 18 amino acids.

The gene calls are TRBV6-2 or TRBV6-3 and TRBJ2-7; 10 nucleotides agree with TRBD2. Germline V gene lookup returns CDR1 MNHEY and CDR2 SVGEGT. The ends lost 2 bases at V and 3 bases at J; junction bases unmatched: 7. The CDR3 is 16 amino acids. CDR3 amino acids: CASSYPLAGVNYEQYF. Written as DNA, the CDR3 is TGTGCCAGCAGTTACCCCCTAGCGGGGGTAAACTACGAGCAGTACTTC.

A word on this clonotype: A much larger clone lies one base from this, so it may be a read error. V is TRBV7-3 and J is TRBJ2-5; no reliable D call. Germline lookup yields CDR1 SGHTA and CDR2 FQGTGA. V lost 3 bases and J 5 bases, leaving 4 bases between the germline ends. The CDR3 covers 11 residues. The CDR3 sequence: CASSFWETQYF. CDR3 sequence (DNA): TGTGCCAGCAGCTTTTGGGAGACCCAGTACTTC.

The chain recombines TRBV20-1 with TRBJ1-1; D not resolved. The ends were cut back, 2 bases at V and 11 bases at J, with 15 bases in the middle. The germline V gene encodes CDR1 DFQATT and CDR2 SNEGSKA (reference sequence). This CDR3 has 12 amino acids. The CDR3 region is CSARPGINRAFF. Here the CDR3 DNA reads TGCAGTGCTAGACCCGGGATCAACCGGGCTTTCTTT.

The chain carries TRBV9 and TRBJ1-4, with D unclear. The V end lost 3 bases, the J end lost 0 bases, and 12 bases lay between the germline ends. CDR1 is SGDLS and CDR2 is YYNGEE in the germline V gene. The CDR3 sequence is 16 residues long. The CDR3 is CASSADGPATNEKLFF. In nucleotides, the CDR3 is TGTGCCAGCAGCGCGGACGGCCCAGCAACTAATGAAAAACTGTTTTTT.

This rearrangement joins TRBV5-1 to TRBJ1-1; D gene uncertain. CDR3 size: 15 residues. Germline CDR1 and CDR2: SGHRS and YFSETQ. V lost 5 bases and J 4 bases, leaving 18 bases between the germline ends. For the CDR3, the DNA is TGCGCCAGCAGAAGTGGCCAGGCCTTGGGCACTGAAGCTTTCTTT. This sequence encodes CASRSGQALGTEAFF.

V and J are TRBV2 and TRBJ1-5; 8 nucleotides agree with TRBD1. The junction had 5 bases not matched to a gene; V was cut back by 3 bases and J by 4 bases. Germline CDR1 is SNHLY and CDR2 is FYNNEI. The CDR3 length is 15 residues. The CDR3 loop reads CASSDQGASNQPQHF. DNA for the CDR3: TGTGCCAGCAGTGATCAGGGGGCCAGTAATCAGCCCCAGCATTTT.

The J gene is TRBJ1-3, the V gene TRBV12-3 or TRBV12-4; 12 nucleotides agree with TRBD1. The CDR3 spans 17 residues. The junction had 1 base not matched to a gene; V was cut back by 1 base and J by 0 bases. CDR3 in DNA: TGTGCCAGCAGTTTAGGGGACAGGGGGCCCTCTGGAAACACCATATATTTT. It is translated as CASSLGDRGPSGNTIYF.

The rearrangement links TRBV20-1 to TRBJ1-1; a possible D gene is TRBD1 (5 bases). V was shortened by 7 bases and J by 2 bases, with 11 bases between the two germline ends. Germline CDR1 reads DFQATT; CDR2 reads SNEGSKA (reference sequence). The CDR3 contains 12 residues. The CDR3 sequence: CSGTRRNTEAFF. The CDR3 nucleotides are TGCAGTGGGACACGTCGAAACACTGAAGCTTTCTTT.

The chain employs TRBV7-2 and TRBJ2-5, with 8 positions matching TRBD2. Germline V gives CDR1 SGHTA, CDR2 FQGNSA. Trimming removed 3 bases from V and 5 bases from J; junction bases left unmatched: 11. The CDR3 is 16 residues long. Here the CDR3 reads CASSLGSGGPSETQYF. The CDR3 bases are TGTGCCAGCAGCTTGGGGTCGGGAGGGCCCTCGGAGACCCAGTACTTC.

This clonotype was found a few times. The rearrangement uses TRBV7-2 and TRBJ1-2; D gene unclear. Trimming shortened V by 1 base and J by 6 bases, and 12 bases separated the two germline ends. Germline V CDR1 and CDR2: SGHTA, FQGNSA. This CDR3 has 14 residues. The CDR3 sequence: CASSLVTMSHGYTF. DNA for the CDR3: TGTGCCAGCAGCTTAGTGACAATGTCCCATGGCTACACCTTC. The variable domain in full, completed from reference TRBV7-2 and TRBJ1-2, reads GAGVSQSPSNKVTEKGKDVELRCDPISGHTALYWYRQSLGQGLEFLIYFQGNSAPDKSGLPSDRFSAERTGGSVSTLTIQRTQQEDSAVYLCASSLVTMSHGYTFGSGTRLTVV.

Only a few counts were recorded for this clonotype. The chain links TRBV7-2 to TRBJ1-5, with D unclear. The germline V gene has CDR1 SGHTA and CDR2 FQGNSA. V gave up 5 bases and J gave up 4 bases, with 15 bases separating them. The length of the CDR3 is 15 residues. CDR3 DNA: TGTGCCAGCAGCGTAACAGTTTCGGGAAATCAGCCCCAGCATTTT. The encoded protein is CASSVTVSGNQPQHF.

The CDR3 sequence is CASKRDPAGEQFF. Written as DNA, the CDR3 is TGTGCCAGTAAGCGGGATCCGGCGGGTGAGCAGTTCTTC. This chain uses TRBV28 with TRBJ2-1; 7 positions match TRBD2. The CDR3 is made up of 13 amino acids. Trimming cost V 9 bases and J 9 bases; bases outside gene matches: 11. Germline V CDR1 and CDR2: MDHEN, SYDVKM.

The rearrangement joins TRBV6-6 to TRBJ2-6; D is perhaps TRBD1 (6 bases). CDR1 is MNHNY, CDR2 SVGAGI, per germline (reference sequence). Trimming left V 5 bases short and J 7 bases short, with 9 bases between. This CDR3 contains 13 residues. DNA for the CDR3: TGTGCCAGCAGTCTCAGGGGCGCCAACGTCCTGACTTTC. Protein: CASSLRGANVLTF.

This chain joins TRBV5-5 and TRBJ1-6; a possible D gene is TRBD1 (6 bases). CDR1 is SGHKS and CDR2 is YYEKEE in the germline V gene (reference sequence). Trimming removed 4 bases from V and 5 bases from J, with 10 bases in between. The CDR3 extends over 14 amino acids. CDR3 protein: CASSRQADNSPLHF. In DNA form, the CDR3 reads TGTGCCAGCAGCCGACAGGCGGATAATTCACCCCTCCACTTT.

A few counts support this clonotype. The V gene is TRBV5-1, the J gene TRBJ2-5; D might be TRBD1 (6 bases). Germline values: CDR1 SGHRS, CDR2 YFSETQ. This CDR3 spans 14 amino acids. V lost 2 bases to trimming and J lost 4 bases, with 12 bases between them. Here the CDR3 DNA reads TGCGCCAGCAGCTTAGGTACAGGGACAGAGACCCAGTACTTC. Protein: CASSLGTGTETQYF.